The clone carrying this T cell receptor (beta chain) was found once. Its target is unknown. The source of the sample is a study of shared clonotypes between healthy human individuals. Overall study findings and caveats: Larger richness was generally estimated for naive than memory subsets.

Sequencing was performed with immunoSEQ multiplex PCR; in TCRdb, only in-frame clones are kept and a portion is missing. The sample contains around 2,000,000 clones, roughly 94% of which appear only once. V lost 5 bases to trimming and J lost 7 bases, with 26 bases between them. Looked up from germline, CDR1 is LNHDA and CDR2 is SQIVND (reference sequence). The CDR3 has 18 residues. The receptor's source is a man aged 18 to 35 in good health. The rearrangement links TRBV19 to TRBJ2-2, with D possibly being TRBD2 (6 bases). What was sequenced was naive CD4+ T cells sorted from blood. Subset indicated: CD45RA+ positively selected. CDR3 nucleotide sequence: TGTGCCAGTAGTCAAGAGGACGGTGGACTACCAATTAGCGGGGAGCTGTTTTTT. Protein product: CASSQEDGGLPISGELFF. Looking up the rest from reference TRBV19 and TRBJ2-2 gives the full variable domain: DGGITQSPKYLFRKEGQNVTLSCEQNLNHDAMYWYRQDPGQGLRLIYYSQIVNDFQKGDIAEGYSVSREKKESFPLTVTSAQKNPTAFYLCASSQEDGGLPISGELFFGEGSRLTVL.